There are a few counts of the clone carrying this TCR beta chain. This entry belongs to a study of blood T cells in healthy people across ages. The second PCR ran about 6 to 12 cycles with a sample-barcoded 5' primer and J-beta primers. Carrying 12 random nucleotides, a template-switch adaptor labeled each individual cDNA molecule. Each CDR3 protein gets one entry after TCRdb re-called the 5' RACE reads with MiXCR. Among around 520,000 distinct CDR3 sequences listed, roughly a quarter were seen once. The same sample was also used in a study of T cells of mothers and their children. That report notes: No clone of persistent microchimeric T cells was detected.

This sequence was found in a boy younger than 10 in good health. The sequenced material came from blood.

This chain's CDR3 is CASSIEGPPGNTIYF. CDR3 in DNA: TGTGCCAGCAGCATTGAGGGACCGCCGGGAAACACCATATATTTT. The chain couples TRBV2 to TRBJ1-3; perhaps TRBD1 as D (5 bases). The V and J ends lost 6 bases and 4 bases respectively, with 16 bases between them. Germline CDR1 is SNHLY and CDR2 is FYNNEI. This CDR3 spans 15 amino acids. The full variable domain, with the rest looked up from reference TRBV2 and TRBJ1-3, is EPEVTQTPSHQVTQMGQEVILRCVPISNHLYFYWYRQILGQKVEFLVSFYNNEISEKSEIFDDQFSVERPDGSNFTLKIRSTKLEDSAMYFCASSIEGPPGNTIYFGEGSWLTVV.